Listed below are T cell receptor beta chains from one sample, sequenced in a study of blood T cell repertoires in COVID-19. TCRdb's copy holds only in-frame clones and misses some; the assay was immunoSEQ multiplex PCR. The sample lists fewer than 300,000 clones; approximately 88% were seen once. Sequencing used peripheral blood. These TCRs come from a human donor with COVID-19, enrolled during active disease. The donor label of this sample is uncertain. Both conserved end residues are part of each CDR3. A D gene is named only where the DNA matches it firmly. A row's size may be missing; if present it is once, few, many or a size class.

d_call,j_call,cdr3_length,v_call,clone_size,cdr3_nt,cdr3_aa
-,TRBJ1-2,15,TRBV10-2,-,TGCGCCAGCAGTGAGGCCCCCGGAGGTAACTATGGCTACACCTTC,CASSEAPGGNYGYTF
TRBD1,TRBJ2-7,14,TRBV28,once,TGTGCCAGCAGGCCCACAGGGGGCCACTCGTCGCAGTACTTC,CASRPTGGHSSQYF
TRBD1,TRBJ2-7,17,TRBV4-1,-,TGCGCCAGCAGCCAAGATCTCCCGGGACAGGCTACCTACGAGCAGTACTTC,CASSQDLPGQATYEQYF
TRBD2,TRBJ2-3,16,TRBV5-1,-,TGCGCCAGCAGCCAAATAGCGGGAGGGAGCACAGATACGCAGTATTTT,CASSQIAGGSTDTQYF
-,TRBJ1-5,12,TRBV25-1,-,TGTGCCAGCTCTAGGTTCAATCAGCCCCAGCATTTT,CASSRFNQPQHF
TRBD2,TRBJ2-3,14,TRBV18,-,TGTGCCAGCTCACCAGGGGGGGGAACCCAAGCGCAGTATTTT,CASSPGGGTQAQYF
TRBD2,TRBJ2-3,17,TRBV27,-,TGTGCCAGCAGGGTCTGGAGCGGGAGGGGTGGAACAGATACGCAGTATTTT,CASRVWSGRGGTDTQYF
TRBD2,TRBJ2-7,14,TRBV7-9,-,TGTGCCAGCAGCTTAGTGATAGCGGGAGGGGTGCAGTACTTC,CASSLVIAGGVQYF
TRBD2,TRBJ2-5,18,TRBV23-1,-,TGCGCCAGCAGTCCAGCCGATGCGGGGGGCGCGGCGGGGGAGACCCAGTACTTC,CASSPADAGGAAGETQYF
TRBD1,TRBJ1-1,15,TRBV6-5,-,TGTGCCAGCACCGACAGGGGGCATCAAAACACTGAAGCTTTCTTT,CASTDRGHQNTEAFF
TRBD1,TRBJ1-4,14,TRBV14,-,TGTGCCAGCAGCCCTTTCGGGACAGGCGGAAAACTGTTTTTT,CASSPFGTGGKLFF
TRBD2,TRBJ2-1,14,TRBV5-6,few,TGTGCCAGCAGCCCACTAGCGGAGTACAATGAGCAGTTCTTC,CASSPLAEYNEQFF
-,TRBJ2-3,15,TRBV5-4,-,TGTGCCAGCAGCCAGGATAGCGGAAAGACAGATACGCAGTATTTT,CASSQDSGKTDTQYF
-,TRBJ1-3,15,TRBV6-5,-,TGTGCCAGCAGCCTAACTACGGGAGGCGGAAACACCATATATTTT,CASSLTTGGGNTIYF
TRBD1,TRBJ2-7,19,TRBV27,once,TGTGCCAGCAGTTTCGCCACCCGACAGGGGTTATCTTCCCCCTACGAGCAGTACTTC,CASSFATRQGLSSPYEQYF
-,TRBJ1-1,15,TRBV21-1,-,TGTGCCAGCCAAACCAGTGGGACAAAGAACACTGAAGCTTTCTTT,CASQTSGTKNTEAFF
TRBD2,TRBJ2-7,16,TRBV5-1,once,TGCGCCAGCAGCTTGGGCCTAGCGGGAGCAATCTACGAGCAGTACTTC,CASSLGLAGAIYEQYF
TRBD1,TRBJ1-1,16,TRBV5-1,-,TGCGCCAGCAGCTTGTCGGCAGGGGGCGAGAACACTGAAGCTTTCTTT,CASSLSAGGENTEAFF
-,TRBJ2-5,13,TRBV5-8,-,TGTGCCAGCAGGCGACAGGTACAAGAGACCCAGTACTTC,CASRRQVQETQYF
-,TRBJ2-3,14,TRBV11-3,-,TGTGCCAGCAGCTTTGGCAGGTCTTCAGATACGCAGTATTTT,CASSFGRSSDTQYF
-,TRBJ1-5,14,TRBV16,-,TGTGCCAGCAGCGACACAGGGACGGAGCAGCCCCAGCATTTT,CASSDTGTEQPQHF
-,TRBJ2-7,22,TRBV10-1,once,TGCGCCAGCAGTGAAAGTTCCCGGACCCTTTCAGCGGGACACGTGAGTAGGGACGAGCAGTACTTC,CASSESSRTLSAGHVSRDEQYF